The T cell receptor (beta chain) described here comes from a study of neoadjuvant anti-PD-1 for oral cavity cancer. In the study overall: Before surgery, most patients got three to four biweekly 3 mg/kg nivolumab doses. Patients without progression got a fourth dose around day 43.

A word on this clone: Its antigen is currently unknown.

Profiled with immunoSEQ multiplex PCR; TCRdb holds only in-frame clones, not every one. In the table there are fewer than 15,000 clones, 67% of which are singletons. Study outcomes and limitations: Non-responders to neoadjuvant nivolumab had significantly more clonal PBMC T cells than responders.

Time point in this sample: after neoadjuvant nivolumab, at surgical resection. Blood cells were analyzed directly, without culture or expansion. V lost 10 bases, J lost 0 bases, and 15 bases lay in between. Germline V gene data show CDR1 as ENHRY and CDR2 as SYGVKD. The CDR3 sequence is 14 residues long. This TCR derives from a person aged 35-80 years with oral cavity squamous cell carcinoma. The rearrangement links TRBV10-3 to TRBJ1-2; TRBD1 is a possible D gene (6 bases). The material sequenced was PBMCs, taken after nivolumab (anti-PD-1) treatment. The CDR3: CATARDTTNYGYTF. CDR3 in DNA: TGTGCCACCGCCCGGGACACAACTAACTATGGCTACACCTTC.